Shown below are 13 T cell receptor beta chains from a single sample sequenced in a study of T cells after yellow fever vaccination (dated by TCRdb to between 2017 and 2020). Receptor amplification or capture employed 5' RACE. The instrument was an Illumina HiSeq 2500. In TCRdb, the public reads were trimmed at Q25 with fastp and aligned with MiXCR, with productive beta chains retained. When rows share a CDR3 protein, they turn into one entry using the most common DNA and genes. For this sample there are 150,000 to 200,000 distinct CDR3 sequences; under 7.5% appear just once. The ten top clones hold more than 2.5% of the sample. The sample's treatment or condition, from its label and the paper: live attenuated yellow fever vaccine strain. The specimen was CD4+ T cells sorted from PBMCs, collected more than 4 days after the first yellow fever vaccination. These receptors came from a man aged 18-30 years who received the YFV17D yellow fever vaccine.

This clonotype has a count of ten or more. V usage is TRBV7-8 and J usage is TRBJ2-5, with D perhaps TRBD2 (6 bases). The length of the CDR3 is 16 residues. V was clipped by 5 bases and J by 2 bases, with 18 bases between them. Germline V lookup: CDR1 SGHVS, CDR2 FQNEAQ. The CDR3 DNA sequence: TGTGCCAGCAGCGCCCGAAGATTTGCGGGGCAAGAGACCCAGTACTTC. Translation gives CASSARRFAGQETQYF.

This chain connects TRBV6-5 to TRBJ2-1; TRBD2 matches at 7 bases. This CDR3 is 14 amino acids long. CDR1 is MNHEY, CDR2 SVGAGI, per germline. V lost 0 bases and J lost 9; bases outside the gene matches: 5. CDR3 sequence (DNA): TGTGCCAGCAGTTACTCGACGGGGGGTTCTGAGCAGTTCTTC. Translation gives CASSYSTGGSEQFF.

The V gene is TRBV20-1, the J gene TRBJ1-5; D call uncertain. Germline V lookup: CDR1 DFQATT, CDR2 SNEGSKA (reference sequence). V lost 3 bases and J 5 bases, leaving 8 bases between the germline ends. The CDR3 loop spans 12 amino acids. CDR3 residues: CSASNNDQPQHF. DNA of the CDR3: TGCAGTGCTAGCAACAACGATCAGCCCCAGCATTTT.

The table lists this clonotype with many counts. This sequence joins TRBV4-1 and TRBJ1-2; TRBD1 is a possible D gene (5 bases). V gave up 3 bases and J gave up 5 bases, with 10 bases separating them. Germline CDR1 and CDR2: MGHRA and YSYEKL. The CDR3 has 13 residues. The DNA for the CDR3 is TGCGCCAGCAGCCAGGGACTGAATTATGGCTACACCTTC. The encoded protein is CASSQGLNYGYTF.

V is TRBV20-1 and J is TRBJ2-4, with TRBD2 matching 8 bases. Trimming cost V 6 bases and J 8 bases; bases outside gene matches: 12. The CDR3 covers 14 residues. The germline gives CDR1 DFQATT, CDR2 SNEGSKA (reference sequence). The CDR3 region has the DNA TGCAGTGCCGGGACTAGTAAATTCGGGGACATTCAGTACTTC. This gives the protein CSAGTSKFGDIQYF.

This clonotype was detected a few times. J is TRBJ2-6 and V is TRBV7-9; D is unresolved. Germline V gives CDR1 SEHNR, CDR2 FQNEAQ (reference sequence). Trimming took 5 bases from V and 2 from J, leaving 7 bases between them. The CDR3 extends over 14 amino acids. CDR3 DNA sequence: TGTGCCAGCAGCCACCCGGCTGGGGCCAACGTCCTGACTTTC. It is translated as CASSHPAGANVLTF. Full variable domain (remainder filled in from reference TRBV7-9 and TRBJ2-6): DTGVSQNPRHKITKRGQNVTFRCDPISEHNRLYWYRQTLGQGPEFLTYFQNEAQLEKSRLLSDRFSAERPKGSFSTLEIQRTEQGDSAMYLCASSHPAGANVLTFGAGSRLTVL.

This clonotype was observed many times. V is TRBV5-1 and J is TRBJ2-3, with D possibly called TRBD1 or TRBD2 (6 bases each). Trimming cost V 6 bases and J 2 bases, with 13 bases left between them. The germline V gene has CDR1 SGHRS and CDR2 YFSETQ. The CDR3 has 14 amino acids. The CDR3 DNA reads as TGCGCCAGCAACCCCGGGGGCTACACAGATACGCAGTATTTT. Translated: CASNPGGYTDTQYF.

This clonotype showed up many times. V is TRBV4-2 and J is TRBJ2-7; 9 positions match TRBD1. CDR3 length equals 16 residues. Germline CDR1 is LGHNA and CDR2 is YNFKEQ. With 2 bases clipped from V and 2 bases from J, the junction kept 7 bases outside the gene matches. The CDR3 is CASSQRTGAVTYEQYF. DNA of the CDR3: TGTGCCAGCAGCCAAAGGACAGGGGCTGTCACCTACGAGCAGTACTTC.

This clonotype was recorded at least ten times. The V gene is TRBV4-3, the J gene TRBJ1-6; TRBD1 matches 9 bases. Trimming removed 7 bases from V and 7 bases from J; junction bases left unmatched: 8. This CDR3 has 15 residues. Germline CDR1 reads LGHNA; CDR2 reads YSLEER. CDR3 sequence (DNA): TGCGCCAGCAAGGGGAGGACAGGGGAGAATTCACCCCTCCACTTT. Its protein is CASKGRTGENSPLHF.

This clonotype was detected many times. The chain is built from TRBV24-1 and TRBJ2-5; D call uncertain. V lost 1 base to trimming and J lost 5 bases, with 19 bases between them. The CDR3 runs to 17 residues. Germline V gene lookup returns CDR1 KGHDR and CDR2 SFDVKD. The CDR3 DNA reads TGTGCCACCAGTGATTTTTTTTCCAGGTCCACAGCCGAGACCCAGTACTTC. Translated: CATSDFFSRSTAETQYF.

The rearrangement joins TRBV5-6 to TRBJ2-7, with no clear D. CDR3 size: 13 residues. The germline V gene encodes CDR1 SGHDT and CDR2 YYEEEE. Trimming stripped 4 bases from V and 2 bases from J, with 10 bases between. DNA for the CDR3: TGTGCCAGCAGCCCCGGTTTCCCCTACGAGCAGTACTTC. Translating it yields CASSPGFPYEQYF. The entire variable domain, with the rest obtained from reference TRBV5-6 and TRBJ2-7, is as follows: DAGVTQSPTHLIKTRGQQVTLRCSPKSGHDTVSWYQQALGQGPQFIFQYYEEEERQRGNFPDRFSGHQFPNYSSELNVNALLLGDSALYLCASSPGFPYEQYFGPGTRLTVT.

This clonotype was observed a handful of times. The CDR3 DNA follows: TGTGCCAGCAGTTACGGGACTAGATCCACAGATACGCAGTATTTT. Its translation: CASSYGTRSTDTQYF. This chain links TRBV6-2 or TRBV6-3 with TRBJ2-3, with 8 bases that match TRBD2. The CDR3 has 15 amino acids. V trimming: 2 bases; J trimming: 2 bases; junction bases outside the gene matches: 3. Germline-derived CDR1 and CDR2 are MNHEY and SVGEGT.

In this sample, this clonotype turned up many times. The chain recombines TRBV6-5 with TRBJ1-4, with unresolved D. Trimming left V 2 bases short and J 0 bases short, with 7 bases between. CDR3 length equals 15 residues. Germline V gene data show CDR1 as MNHEY and CDR2 as SVGAGI. The CDR3 sequence is CASSYGVATNEKLFF. CDR3 in DNA: TGTGCCAGCAGTTACGGGGTCGCAACTAATGAAAAACTGTTTTTT.